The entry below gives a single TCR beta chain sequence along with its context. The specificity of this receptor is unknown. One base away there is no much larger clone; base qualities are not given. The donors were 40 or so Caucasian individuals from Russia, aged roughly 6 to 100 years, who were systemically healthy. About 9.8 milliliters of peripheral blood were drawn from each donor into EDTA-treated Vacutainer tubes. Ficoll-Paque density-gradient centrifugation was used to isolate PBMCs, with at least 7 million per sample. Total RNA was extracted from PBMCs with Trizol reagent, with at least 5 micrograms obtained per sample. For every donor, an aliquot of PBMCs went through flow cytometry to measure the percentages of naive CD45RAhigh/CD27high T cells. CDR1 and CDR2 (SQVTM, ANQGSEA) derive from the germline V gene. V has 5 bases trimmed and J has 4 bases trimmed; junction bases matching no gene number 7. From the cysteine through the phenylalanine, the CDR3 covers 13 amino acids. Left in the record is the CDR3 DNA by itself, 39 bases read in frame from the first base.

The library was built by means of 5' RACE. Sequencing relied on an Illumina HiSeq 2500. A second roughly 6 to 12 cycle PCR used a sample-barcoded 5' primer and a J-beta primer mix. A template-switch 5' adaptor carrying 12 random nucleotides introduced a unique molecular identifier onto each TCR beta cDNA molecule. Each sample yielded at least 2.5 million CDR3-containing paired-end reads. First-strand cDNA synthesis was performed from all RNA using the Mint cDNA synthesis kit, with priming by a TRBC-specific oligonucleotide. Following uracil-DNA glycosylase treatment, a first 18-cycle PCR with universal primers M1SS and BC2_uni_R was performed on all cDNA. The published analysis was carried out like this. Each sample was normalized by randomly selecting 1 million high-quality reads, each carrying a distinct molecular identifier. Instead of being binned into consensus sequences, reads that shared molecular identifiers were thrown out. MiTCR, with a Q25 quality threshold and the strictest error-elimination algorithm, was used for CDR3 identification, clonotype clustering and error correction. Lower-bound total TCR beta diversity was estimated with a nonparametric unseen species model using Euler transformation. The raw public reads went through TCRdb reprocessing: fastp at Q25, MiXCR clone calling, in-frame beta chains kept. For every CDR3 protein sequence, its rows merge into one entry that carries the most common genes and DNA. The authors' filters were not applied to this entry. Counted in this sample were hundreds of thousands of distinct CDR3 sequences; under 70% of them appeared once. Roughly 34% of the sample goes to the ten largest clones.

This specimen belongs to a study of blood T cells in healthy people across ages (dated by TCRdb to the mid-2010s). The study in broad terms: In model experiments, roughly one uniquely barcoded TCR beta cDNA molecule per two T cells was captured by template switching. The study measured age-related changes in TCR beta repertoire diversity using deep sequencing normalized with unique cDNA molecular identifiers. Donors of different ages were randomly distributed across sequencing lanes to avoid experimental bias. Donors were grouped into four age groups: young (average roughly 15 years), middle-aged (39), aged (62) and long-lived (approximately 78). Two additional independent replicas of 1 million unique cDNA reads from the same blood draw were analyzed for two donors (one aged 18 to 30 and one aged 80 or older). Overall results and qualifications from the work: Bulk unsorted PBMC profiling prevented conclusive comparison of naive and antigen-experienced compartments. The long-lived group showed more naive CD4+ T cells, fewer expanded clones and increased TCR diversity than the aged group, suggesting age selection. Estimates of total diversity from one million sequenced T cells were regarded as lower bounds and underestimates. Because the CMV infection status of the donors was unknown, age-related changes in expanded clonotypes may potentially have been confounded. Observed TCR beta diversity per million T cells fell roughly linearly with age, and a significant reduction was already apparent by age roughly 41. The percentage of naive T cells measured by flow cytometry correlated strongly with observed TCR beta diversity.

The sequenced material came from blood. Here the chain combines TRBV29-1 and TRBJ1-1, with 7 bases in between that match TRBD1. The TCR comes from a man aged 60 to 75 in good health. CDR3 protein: CSVKTGVGTEAFF. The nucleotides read TGCAGCGTTAAAACAGGGGTGGGCACTGAAGCTTTCTTT. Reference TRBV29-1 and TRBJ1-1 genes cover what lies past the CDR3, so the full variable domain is SAVISQKPSRDICQRGTSLTIQCQVDSQVTMMFWYRQQPGQSLTLIATANQGSEATYESGFVIDKFPISRPNLTFSTLTVSNMSPEDSSIYLCSVKTGVGTEAFFGQGTRLTVV.